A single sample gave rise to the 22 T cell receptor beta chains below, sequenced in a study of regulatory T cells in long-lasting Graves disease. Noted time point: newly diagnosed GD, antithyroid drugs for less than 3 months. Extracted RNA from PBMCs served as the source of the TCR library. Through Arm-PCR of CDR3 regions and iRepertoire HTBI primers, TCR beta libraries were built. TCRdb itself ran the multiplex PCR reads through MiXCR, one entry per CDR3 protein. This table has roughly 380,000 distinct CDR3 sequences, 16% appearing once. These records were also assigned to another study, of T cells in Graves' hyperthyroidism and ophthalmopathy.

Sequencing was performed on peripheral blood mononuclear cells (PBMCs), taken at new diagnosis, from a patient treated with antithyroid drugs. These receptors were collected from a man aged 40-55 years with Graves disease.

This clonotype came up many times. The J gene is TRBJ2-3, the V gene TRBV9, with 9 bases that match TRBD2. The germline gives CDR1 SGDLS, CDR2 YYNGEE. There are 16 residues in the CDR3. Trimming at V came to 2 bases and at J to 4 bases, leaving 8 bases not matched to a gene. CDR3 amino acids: CASSVRAGGPSDTQYF. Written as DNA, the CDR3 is TGTGCCAGCAGCGTGAGGGCGGGGGGGCCATCAGATACGCAGTATTTT.

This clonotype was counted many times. The CDR3 DNA follows: TGTGCCAGCAGCTCCCGGGACAGGGCTGGAAACACCATATATTTT. It yields the protein CASSSRDRAGNTIYF. The chain employs TRBV3-1 and TRBJ1-3, with 9 bases aligning to TRBD1. V gave up 5 bases and J gave up 2 bases; unmatched junction bases: 4. Germline V gene data show CDR1 as LGHDT and CDR2 as YNNKEL (reference sequence). This CDR3 contains 15 residues.

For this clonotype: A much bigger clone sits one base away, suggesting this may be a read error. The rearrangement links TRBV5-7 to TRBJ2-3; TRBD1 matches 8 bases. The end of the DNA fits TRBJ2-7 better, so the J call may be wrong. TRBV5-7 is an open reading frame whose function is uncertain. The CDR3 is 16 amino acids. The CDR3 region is CASSLSLDRAINEQYF. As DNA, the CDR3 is TGTGCCAGCAGTCTGTCTTTGGACAGGGCTATCAATGAGCAGTACTTC.

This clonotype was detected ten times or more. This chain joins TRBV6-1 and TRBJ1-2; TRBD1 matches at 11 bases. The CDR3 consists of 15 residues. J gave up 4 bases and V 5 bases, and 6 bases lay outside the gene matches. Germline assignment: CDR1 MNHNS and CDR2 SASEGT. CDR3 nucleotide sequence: TGTGCCAGCAGTCGAACCGGGACAGGGGGCTATGGCTACACCTTC. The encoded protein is CASSRTGTGGYGYTF.

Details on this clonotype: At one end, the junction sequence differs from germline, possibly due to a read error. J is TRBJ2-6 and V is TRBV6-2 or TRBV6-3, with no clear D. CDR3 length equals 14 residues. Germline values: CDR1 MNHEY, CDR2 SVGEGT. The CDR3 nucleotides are TGTGCCGGCAGTCCCCGTTCAGGGGCCAACGTCCTGACTTTC. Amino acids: CAGSPRSGANVLTF.

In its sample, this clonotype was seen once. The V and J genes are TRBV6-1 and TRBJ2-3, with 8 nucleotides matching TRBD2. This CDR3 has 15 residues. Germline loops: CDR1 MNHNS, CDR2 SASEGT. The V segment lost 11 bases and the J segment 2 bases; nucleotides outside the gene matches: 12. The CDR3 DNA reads TGTGCCCAGACCTGGCGGGGGGCTGACACAGATACGCAGTATTTT. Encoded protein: CAQTWRGADTDTQYF.

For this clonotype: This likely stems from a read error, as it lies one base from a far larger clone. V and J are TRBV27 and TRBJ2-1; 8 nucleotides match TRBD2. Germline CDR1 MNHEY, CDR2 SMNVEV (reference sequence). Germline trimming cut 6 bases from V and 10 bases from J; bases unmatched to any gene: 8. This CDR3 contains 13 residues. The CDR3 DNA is TGTGCCAGCAGAAGCGGGGGCTCTAGGGAGCAGTTCTTC. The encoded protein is CASRSGGSREQFF.

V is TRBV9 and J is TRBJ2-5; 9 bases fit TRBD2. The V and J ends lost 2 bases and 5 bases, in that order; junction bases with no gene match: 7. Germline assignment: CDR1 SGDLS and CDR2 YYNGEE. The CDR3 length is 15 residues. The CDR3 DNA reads TGTGCCAGCAGCGTCGGCGGGGGGGCCTGGGAGACCCAGTACTTC. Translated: CASSVGGGAWETQYF. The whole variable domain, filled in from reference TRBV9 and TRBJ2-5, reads DSGVTQTPKHLITATGQRVTLRCSPRSGDLSVYWYQQSLDQGLQFLIQYYNGEERAKGNILERFSAQQFPDLHSELNLSSLELGDSALYFCASSVGGGAWETQYFGPGTRLLVL.

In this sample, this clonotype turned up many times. DNA of the CDR3: TGTGCCAGCAGGAACGACAGGGGGCACTACGAGCAGTACTTC. Translated, it gives CASRNDRGHYEQYF. The chain combines TRBV28 with TRBJ2-7, with 10 positions matching TRBD1. The CDR3 consists of 14 residues. Germline CDR1 and CDR2: MDHEN and SYDVKM. J gave up 3 bases and V 6 bases, and 5 bases lay outside the gene matches. The complete variable domain, with remaining parts taken from reference TRBV28 and TRBJ2-7, reads DVKVTQSSRYLVKRTGEKVFLECVQDMDHENMFWYRQDPGLGLRLIYFSYDVKMKEKGDIPEGYSVSREKKERFSLILESASTNQTSMYLCASRNDRGHYEQYFGPGTRLTVT.

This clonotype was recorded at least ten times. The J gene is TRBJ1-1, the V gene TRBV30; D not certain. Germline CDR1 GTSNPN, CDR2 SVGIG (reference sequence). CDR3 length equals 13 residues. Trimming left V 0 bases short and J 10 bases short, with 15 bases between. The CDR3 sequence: CAWSVSGELPAFF. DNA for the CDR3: TGTGCCTGGAGTGTATCCGGGGAGCTCCCAGCTTTCTTT.

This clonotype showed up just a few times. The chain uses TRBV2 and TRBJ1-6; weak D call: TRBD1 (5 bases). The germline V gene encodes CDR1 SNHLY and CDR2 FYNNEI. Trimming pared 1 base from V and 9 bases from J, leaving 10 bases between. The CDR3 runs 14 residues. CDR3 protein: CASSEGSGVSPLHF. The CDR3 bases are TGTGCCAGCAGTGAAGGGTCGGGGGTTTCACCCCTCCACTTT.

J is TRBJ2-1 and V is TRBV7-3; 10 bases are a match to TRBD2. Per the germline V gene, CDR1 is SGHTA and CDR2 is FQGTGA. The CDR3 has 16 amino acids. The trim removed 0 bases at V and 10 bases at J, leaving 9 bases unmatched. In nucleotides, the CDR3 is TGTGCCAGCAGCTTAACAGGGGTAGCGGGGGGCCTAGAGCAGTTCTTC. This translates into CASSLTGVAGGLEQFF. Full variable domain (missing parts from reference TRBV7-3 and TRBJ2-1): GAGVSQTPSNKVTEKGKYVELRCDPISGHTALYWYRQSLGQGPEFLIYFQGTGAADDSGLPNDRFFAVRPEGSVSTLKIQRTERGDSAVYLCASSLTGVAGGLEQFFGPGTRLTVL.

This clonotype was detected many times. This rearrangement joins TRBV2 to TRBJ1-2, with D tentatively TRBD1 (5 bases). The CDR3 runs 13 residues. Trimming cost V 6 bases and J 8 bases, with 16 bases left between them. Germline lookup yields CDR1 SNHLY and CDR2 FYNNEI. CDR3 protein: CASRPTGRLGYTF. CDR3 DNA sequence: TGTGCCAGCAGACCTACAGGCCGGCTGGGCTACACCTTC.

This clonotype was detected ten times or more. The CDR3 sequence is CSARDVSAGTDTQYF. CDR3 DNA sequence: TGCAGTGCTAGAGATGTGTCAGCGGGGACAGATACGCAGTATTTT. The V and J genes are TRBV20-1 and TRBJ2-3; 7 positions agree with TRBD2. Germline V CDR1 and CDR2: DFQATT, SNEGSKA (reference sequence). Trimming took 0 bases from V and 3 from J; bases not matched to a gene: 6. This CDR3 is built from 15 residues.

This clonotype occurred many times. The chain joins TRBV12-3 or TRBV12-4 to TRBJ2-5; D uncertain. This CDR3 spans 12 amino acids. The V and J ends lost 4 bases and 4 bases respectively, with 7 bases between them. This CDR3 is CASSSQVETQYF. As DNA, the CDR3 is TGTGCCAGCAGTTCCCAGGTAGAGACCCAGTACTTC.

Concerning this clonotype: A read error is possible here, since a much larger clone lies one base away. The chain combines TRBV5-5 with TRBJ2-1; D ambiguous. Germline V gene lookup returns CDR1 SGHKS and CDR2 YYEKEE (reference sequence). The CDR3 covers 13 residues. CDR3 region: CASSPHVYNEQSF. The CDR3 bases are TGTGCCAGCAGCCCCCATGTCTACAATGAGCAGTCCTTC. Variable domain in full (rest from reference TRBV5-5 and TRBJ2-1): DAGVTQSPTHLIKTRGQQVTLRCSPISGHKSVSWYQQVLGQGPQFIFQYYEKEERGRGNFPDRFSARQFPNYSSELNVNALLLGDSALYLCASSPHVYNEQSFGPGTRLTVL.

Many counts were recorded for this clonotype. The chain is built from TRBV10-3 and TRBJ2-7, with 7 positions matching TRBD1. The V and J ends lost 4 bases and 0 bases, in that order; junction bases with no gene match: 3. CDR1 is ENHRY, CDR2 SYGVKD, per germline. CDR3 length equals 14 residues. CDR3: CAISARDSSYEQYF. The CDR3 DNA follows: TGTGCCATCAGTGCCCGGGACAGCTCCTACGAGCAGTACTTC.

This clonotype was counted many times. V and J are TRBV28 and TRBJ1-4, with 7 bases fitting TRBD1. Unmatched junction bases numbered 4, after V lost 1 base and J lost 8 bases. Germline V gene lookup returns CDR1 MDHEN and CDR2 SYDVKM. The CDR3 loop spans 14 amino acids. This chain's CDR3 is CASSLFTGVEKLFF. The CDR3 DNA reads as TGTGCCAGCAGTTTATTCACAGGGGTCGAAAAACTGTTTTTT.

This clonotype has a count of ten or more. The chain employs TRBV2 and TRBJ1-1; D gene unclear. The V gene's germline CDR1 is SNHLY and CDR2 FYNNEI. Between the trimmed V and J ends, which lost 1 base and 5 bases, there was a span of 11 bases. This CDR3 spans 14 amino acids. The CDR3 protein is CASSEGFTVTEAFF. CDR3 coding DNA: TGTGCCAGCAGTGAAGGGTTCACAGTAACTGAAGCTTTCTTT. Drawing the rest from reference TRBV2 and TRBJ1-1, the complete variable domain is EPEVTQTPSHQVTQMGQEVILRCVPISNHLYFYWYRQILGQKVEFLVSFYNNEISEKSEIFDDQFSVERPDGSNFTLKIRSTKLEDSAMYFCASSEGFTVTEAFFGQGTRLTVV.

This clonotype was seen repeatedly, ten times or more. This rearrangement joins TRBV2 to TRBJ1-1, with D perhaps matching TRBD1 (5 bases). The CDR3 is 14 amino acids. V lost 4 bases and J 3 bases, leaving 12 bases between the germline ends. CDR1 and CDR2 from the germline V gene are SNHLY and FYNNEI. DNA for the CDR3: TGTGCCAGCAGTGTTGGGGCAGGGTACACTGAAGCTTTCTTT. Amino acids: CASSVGAGYTEAFF.

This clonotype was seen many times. In DNA, the CDR3 is TGCGCCAGCAGCCAAGATGGCGGCCTCACAGATACGCAGTATTTT. Protein: CASSQDGGLTDTQYF. V and J are TRBV4-1 and TRBJ2-3; unclear D gene. Trimming stripped 0 bases from V and 2 bases from J, with 9 bases between. This CDR3 spans 15 amino acids. The germline V gene has CDR1 MGHRA and CDR2 YSYEKL.

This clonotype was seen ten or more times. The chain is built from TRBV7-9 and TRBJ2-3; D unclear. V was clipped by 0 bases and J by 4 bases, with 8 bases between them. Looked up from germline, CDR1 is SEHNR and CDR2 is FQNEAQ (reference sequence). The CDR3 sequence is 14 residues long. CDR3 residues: CASSLAGKSDTQYF. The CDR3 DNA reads TGTGCCAGCAGCTTAGCGGGGAAGTCAGATACGCAGTATTTT.